This T cell receptor beta chain was identified in a study of blood T cells in healthy people across ages. Study-level points and caveats: Long-lived and aged donors differed, with more naive CD4+ cells and higher diversity in the long-lived.

Researchers collected roughly 10 milliliters of peripheral blood from every single donor. This CDR3 comprises 12 residues. Germline CDR1 is SQVTM and CDR2 is ANQGSEA. A second PCR, run for about 6 to 11 cycles, used a sample-barcoded 5' primer plus a J-beta primer mix. Sequencing yielded, for each sample, at least 3 million paired-end reads carrying CDR3. TCRdb reanalysed the 5' RACE reads using MiXCR and keeps one entry per CDR3 protein. The data contain around 780,000 distinct CDR3 sequences, around a quarter of them seen just once; the ten biggest clones take up around 3%. There are a few counts of this clonotype. Its matching antigen is unknown. The germline gene is not matched at one end of the junction; a read error may be the cause. These records were also assigned to another study, of T cells of mothers and their children.

Input material: blood. The rearrangement uses TRBV29-1 and TRBJ1-1; no definite D call. The sequence came from a boy aged 10-17 years in good health. The CDR3 spells CSVEGLNTEAFF. The CDR3 DNA follows: TGCAGCGTTGAGGGATTGAACACTGAAGCTTTTTTT.